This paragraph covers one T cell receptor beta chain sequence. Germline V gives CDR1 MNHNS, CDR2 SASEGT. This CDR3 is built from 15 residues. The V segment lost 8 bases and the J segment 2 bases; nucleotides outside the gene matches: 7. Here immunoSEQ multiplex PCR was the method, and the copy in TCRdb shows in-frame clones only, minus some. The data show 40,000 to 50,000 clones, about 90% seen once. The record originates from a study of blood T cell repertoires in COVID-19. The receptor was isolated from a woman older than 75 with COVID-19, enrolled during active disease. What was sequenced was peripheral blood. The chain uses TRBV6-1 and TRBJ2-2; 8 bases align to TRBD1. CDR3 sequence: CASLWDRRNTGELFF. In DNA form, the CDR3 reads TGTGCCAGCCTATGGGACAGGAGAAACACCGGGGAGCTGTTTTTT.